The 8 T cell receptor beta chains reported below all come from one sample, sequenced in a study of neurological immune-mediated disorders. TCRdb re-called the 5' RACE reads with MiXCR, one entry per CDR3 protein. The data hold some 65,000 distinct CDR3 sequences, with approximately 4.1% observed a single time. Material: PBMCs. The receptor source for this set is a man between 50 and 59 years old with multiple sclerosis.

This clonotype has at least ten counts. This chain joins TRBV6-5 and TRBJ1-2, with a weak D call TRBD1 (5 bases). CDR1 MNHEY and CDR2 SVGAGI come from the germline V gene. V lost 7 bases to trimming and J lost 7 bases, with 16 bases between them. The CDR3 runs 13 residues. CDR3 region: CASKAGGSPGYTF. CDR3 sequence (DNA): TGTGCCAGCAAAGCTGGGGGGTCTCCTGGCTACACCTTC.

This clonotype was detected many times. J is TRBJ1-1 and V is TRBV6-5; perhaps TRBD1 as D (6 bases). The CDR3 totals 11 residues. The V end was cut by 6 bases, the J end by 8 bases, with 10 bases between. Germline V gene sequence: CDR1 MNHEY, CDR2 SVGAGI. CDR3 region: CASSQGLEAFF. In DNA, the CDR3 is TGTGCCAGCAGCCAGGGGTTAGAAGCTTTCTTT.

The table lists this clonotype with many counts. The genes are TRBV12-5 and TRBJ2-1; D is ambiguous. The CDR3 is 13 amino acids. V shed 6 bases and J shed 9 bases, with 15 bases lying between them. CDR1 is LGHNT, CDR2 FRNRAP, per germline. Here the CDR3 DNA reads TGTGCTAGTGGCCCCCCGGATAGCATTGAGCAGTTCTTC. It translates to CASGPPDSIEQFF.

This clonotype was recorded many times. The chain is built from TRBV20-1 and TRBJ2-5, with 8 bases that match TRBD1. With 6 bases clipped from V and 4 bases from J, the junction kept 10 bases outside the gene matches. Per the germline V gene, CDR1 is DFQATT and CDR2 is SNEGSKA (reference sequence). The CDR3 contains 14 residues. CDR3 in DNA: TGCAGTGCACGACTCGGACAGGGTCTAGAGACCCAGTACTTC. Translation gives CSARLGQGLETQYF.

The table lists this clonotype with many counts. The rearrangement links TRBV11-2 to TRBJ2-3; 8 bases map to TRBD1. The CDR3 is 19 residues long. CDR1 is SGHAT, CDR2 FQNNGV, per germline. The ends lost 7 bases at V and 5 bases at J; junction bases unmatched: 23. For the CDR3, the DNA is TGTGCCAGCAACCGTAATTTTATCGGGACAGGAGGTTTCAGAGATACGCAGTATTTT. This sequence encodes CASNRNFIGTGGFRDTQYF.

In this sample, this clonotype turned up many times. The chain is built from TRBV12-3 or TRBV12-4 and TRBJ1-1; possibly TRBD1 for D (6 bases). The CDR3 is 14 residues long. Between the trimmed V and J ends, which lost 6 bases and 6 bases, there was a span of 17 bases. The CDR3, as DNA: TGTGCCAGCAGAACGGGGGGGGCGGTGGCTGAAGCTTTCTTT. Its protein is CASRTGGAVAEAFF.

This clonotype was counted ten times or more. This sequence joins TRBV20-1 and TRBJ1-3; tentative D call: TRBD1 (5 bases). Germline V gene data show CDR1 as DFQATT and CDR2 as SNEGSKA (reference sequence). V lost 3 bases and J lost 4, with 13 bases in between. This CDR3 is built from 14 residues. The CDR3 DNA sequence: TGCAGTGCTAGGGGACGGTCGGTGGGAAACACCATATATTTT. It specifies CSARGRSVGNTIYF.

This clonotype has a count of ten or more. The chain recombines TRBV4-1 with TRBJ2-2; D gene unclear. The CDR3 is 16 residues long. V was cut by 5 bases and J by 0 bases, with 13 bases left in between. Germline CDR1 MGHRA, CDR2 YSYEKL. In DNA, the CDR3 is TGCGCCAGCAGCTCCTATCCTCGATCGAACACCGGGGAGCTGTTTTTT. This translates into CASSSYPRSNTGELFF.